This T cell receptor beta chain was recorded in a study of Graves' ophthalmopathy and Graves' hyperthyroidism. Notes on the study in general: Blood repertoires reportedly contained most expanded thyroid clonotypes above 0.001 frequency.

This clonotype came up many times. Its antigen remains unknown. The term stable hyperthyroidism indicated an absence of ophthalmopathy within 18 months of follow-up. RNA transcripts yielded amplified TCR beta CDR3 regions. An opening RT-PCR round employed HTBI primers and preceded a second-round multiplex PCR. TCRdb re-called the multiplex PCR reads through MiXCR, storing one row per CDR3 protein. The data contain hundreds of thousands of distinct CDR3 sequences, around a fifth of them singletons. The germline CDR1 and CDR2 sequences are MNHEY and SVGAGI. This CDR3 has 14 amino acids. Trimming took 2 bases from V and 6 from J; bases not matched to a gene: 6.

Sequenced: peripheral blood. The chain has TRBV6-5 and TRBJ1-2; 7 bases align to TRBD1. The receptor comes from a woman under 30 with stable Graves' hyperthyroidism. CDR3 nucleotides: TGTGCCAGCAGTTACCGCGGGACAGAGGATGGCTACACCTTC. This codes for CASSYRGTEDGYTF.